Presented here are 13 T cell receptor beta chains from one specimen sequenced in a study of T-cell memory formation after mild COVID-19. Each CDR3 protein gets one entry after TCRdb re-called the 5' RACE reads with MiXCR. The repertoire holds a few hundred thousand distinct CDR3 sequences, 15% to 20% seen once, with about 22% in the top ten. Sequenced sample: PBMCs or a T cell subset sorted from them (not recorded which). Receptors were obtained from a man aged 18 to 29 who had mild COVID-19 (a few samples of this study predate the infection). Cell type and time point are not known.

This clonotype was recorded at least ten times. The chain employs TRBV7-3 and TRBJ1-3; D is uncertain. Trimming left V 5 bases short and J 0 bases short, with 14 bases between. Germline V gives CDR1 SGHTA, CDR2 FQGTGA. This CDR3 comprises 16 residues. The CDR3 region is CASSAGSLTSGNTIYF. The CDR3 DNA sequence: TGTGCCAGCAGCGCGGGAAGCCTCACCTCTGGAAACACCATATATTTT. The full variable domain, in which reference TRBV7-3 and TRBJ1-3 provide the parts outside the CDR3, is GAGVSQTPSNKVTEKGKYVELRCDPISGHTALYWYRQSLGQGPEFLIYFQGTGAADDSGLPNDRFFAVRPEGSVSTLKIQRTERGDSAVYLCASSAGSLTSGNTIYFGEGSWLTVV.

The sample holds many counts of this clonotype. The CDR3 region has the DNA TGTGCCAGCAGTCCTCGGACAGGACAAGAGACCCAGTACTTC. Its protein is CASSPRTGQETQYF. The genes are TRBV5-4 and TRBJ2-5, with TRBD1 matching 7 bases. Germline CDR1 is SGHNT and CDR2 is YYREEE (reference sequence). This CDR3 is built from 14 residues. V shed 5 bases and J 2 bases; nucleotides not matched to a gene: 6.

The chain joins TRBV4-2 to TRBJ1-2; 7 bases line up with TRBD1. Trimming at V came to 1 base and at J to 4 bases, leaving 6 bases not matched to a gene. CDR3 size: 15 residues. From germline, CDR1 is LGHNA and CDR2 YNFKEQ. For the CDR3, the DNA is TGTGCCAGCAGCCAAGGGAGGGGGCTAGGCTATGGCTACACCTTC. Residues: CASSQGRGLGYGYTF.

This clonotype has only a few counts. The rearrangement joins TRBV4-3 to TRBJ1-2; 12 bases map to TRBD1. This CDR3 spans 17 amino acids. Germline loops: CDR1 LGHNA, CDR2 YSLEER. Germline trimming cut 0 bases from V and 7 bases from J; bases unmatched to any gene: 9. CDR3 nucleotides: TGCGCCAGCAGCCAAGACCCGGGACAGGGGGCGCGTTTTGGCTACACCTTC. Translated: CASSQDPGQGARFGYTF.

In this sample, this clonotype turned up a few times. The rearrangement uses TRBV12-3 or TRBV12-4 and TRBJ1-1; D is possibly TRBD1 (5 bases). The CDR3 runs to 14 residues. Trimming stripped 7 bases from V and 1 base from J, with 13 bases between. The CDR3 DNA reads TGTGCCAGCATCCTCAACGGGGGGAACACTGAAGCTTTCTTT. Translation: CASILNGGNTEAFF.

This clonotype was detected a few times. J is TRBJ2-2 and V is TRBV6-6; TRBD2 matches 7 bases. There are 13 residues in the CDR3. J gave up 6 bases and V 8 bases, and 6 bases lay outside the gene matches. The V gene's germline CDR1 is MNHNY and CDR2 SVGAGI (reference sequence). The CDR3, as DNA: TGTGCCAGCCTGACTAGCTTCGCCGGGGAGCTGTTTTTT. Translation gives CASLTSFAGELFF.

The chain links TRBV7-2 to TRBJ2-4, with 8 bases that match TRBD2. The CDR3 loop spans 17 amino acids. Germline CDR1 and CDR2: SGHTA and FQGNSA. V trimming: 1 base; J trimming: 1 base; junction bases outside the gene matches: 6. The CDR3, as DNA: TGTGCCAGCAGCTTAGTTTTAGCGGGGCCTGCCAAAAACATTCAGTACTTC. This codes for CASSLVLAGPAKNIQYF.

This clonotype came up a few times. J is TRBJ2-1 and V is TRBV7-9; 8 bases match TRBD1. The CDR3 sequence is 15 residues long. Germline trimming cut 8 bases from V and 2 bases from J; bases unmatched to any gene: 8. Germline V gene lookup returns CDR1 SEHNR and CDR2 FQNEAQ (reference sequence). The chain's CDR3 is CASLPQGATYNEQFF. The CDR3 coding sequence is TGTGCCAGCCTCCCCCAGGGGGCAACCTACAATGAGCAGTTCTTC.

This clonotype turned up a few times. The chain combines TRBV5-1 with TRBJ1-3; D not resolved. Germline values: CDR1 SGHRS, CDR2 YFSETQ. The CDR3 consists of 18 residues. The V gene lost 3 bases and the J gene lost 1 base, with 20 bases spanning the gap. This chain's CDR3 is CASSWAPPGLLSGNTIYF. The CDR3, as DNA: TGCGCCAGCAGCTGGGCCCCACCGGGGTTGTTATCTGGAAACACCATATATTTT.

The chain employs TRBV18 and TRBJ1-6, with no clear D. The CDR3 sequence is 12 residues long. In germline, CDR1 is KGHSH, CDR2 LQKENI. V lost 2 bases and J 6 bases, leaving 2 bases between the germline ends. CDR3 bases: TGTGCCAGCTCACCAGCTAATTCACCCCTCCACTTT. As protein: CASSPANSPLHF.

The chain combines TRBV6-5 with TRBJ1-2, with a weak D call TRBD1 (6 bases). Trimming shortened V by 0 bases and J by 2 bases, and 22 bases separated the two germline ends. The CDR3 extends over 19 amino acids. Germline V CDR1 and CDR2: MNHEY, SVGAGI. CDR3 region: CASSYSIGGRGSGNYGYTF. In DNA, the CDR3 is TGTGCCAGCAGTTACTCGATTGGTGGCAGGGGAAGCGGGAACTATGGCTACACCTTC.

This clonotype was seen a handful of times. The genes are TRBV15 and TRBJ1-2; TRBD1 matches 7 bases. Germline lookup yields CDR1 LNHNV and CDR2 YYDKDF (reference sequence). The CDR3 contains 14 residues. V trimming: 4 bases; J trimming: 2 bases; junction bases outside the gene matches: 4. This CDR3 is CATSTGGQNYGYTF. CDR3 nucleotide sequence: TGTGCCACCAGCACCGGGGGACAGAACTATGGCTACACCTTC.

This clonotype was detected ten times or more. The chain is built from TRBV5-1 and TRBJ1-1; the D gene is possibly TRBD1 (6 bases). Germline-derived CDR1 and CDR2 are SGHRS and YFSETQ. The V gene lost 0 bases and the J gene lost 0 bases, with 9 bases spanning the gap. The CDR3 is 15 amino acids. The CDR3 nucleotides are TGCGCCAGCAGCTTGGATGGACAGCTGAACACTGAAGCTTTCTTT. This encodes CASSLDGQLNTEAFF.